A single TCR beta chain is shown here with its context. The antigen remains unidentified. This sample is drawn from a study of OX40 agonist ivuxolimab in advanced cancers. Study-level information: Ivuxolimab was administered intravenously to patients at 0.01 to 10 mg/kg every 2 weeks. Overall study results and limits: At 0.1 to 3.0 mg/kg, clonal expansion of CD4+ and CD8+ blood T cells had occurred by week 6.

Germline CDR1 reads SNHLY; CDR2 reads FYNNEI. Trimming took 6 bases from V and 2 from J; bases not matched to a gene: 10. The CDR3 has 16 residues. Sequencing was performed with immunoSEQ multiplex PCR; in TCRdb, only in-frame clones are kept and a portion is missing. The sample records 60,000 or so clones, more than 75% being singletons. Systemic immunosuppression or a history of autoimmune disease excluded patients. The V call is TRBV2, the J call TRBJ2-7, with 10 bases matching TRBD2. The sample consisted of CD4+ or CD8+ T cells sorted from blood, taken in a trial of the OX40 agonist ivuxolimab. This sequence was found in an adult with an advanced solid tumor such as melanoma, head and neck, liver or kidney cancer. The DNA of the CDR3 is TGTGCCAGCAGCCTCCTCGGGACTAGCGACACCTACGAGCAGTACTTC. This gives the protein CASSLLGTSDTYEQYF. The whole variable domain, filled in from reference TRBV2 and TRBJ2-7, reads EPEVTQTPSHQVTQMGQEVILRCVPISNHLYFYWYRQILGQKVEFLVSFYNNEISEKSEIFDDQFSVERPDGSNFTLKIRSTKLEDSAMYFCASSLLGTSDTYEQYFGPGTRLTVT.